This entry is about one T cell receptor (beta chain). The data originate from a study of T cells in Graves' hyperthyroidism and ophthalmopathy. About the study: Peripheral blood was obtained at initial diagnosis, preceding any treatment.

From roughly 10 ml of fresh peripheral blood, PBMCs were isolated. There were TCR beta CDR3 regions amplified from RNA transcripts. During a first-round RT-PCR of the TCR CDR3, the HTBI primer set was used. TCRdb used MiXCR to reprocess the multiplex PCR reads, holding one entry per CDR3 protein. The repertoire holds under 400,000 distinct CDR3 sequences, with around a sixth as singletons. The CDR3 length is 15 residues. CDR1 and CDR2 from the germline V gene are SGHTA and FQGNSA. V gave up 5 bases and J gave up 1 base, with 14 bases separating them. The TCR sequence derives from a woman between 18 and 29 years old with Graves' hyperthyroidism that later progressed to Graves' ophthalmopathy. V gene TRBV7-2 combines with J gene TRBJ1-1, with D perhaps TRBD1 (5 bases). The specimen sequenced was blood. The CDR3 reads CASSPRDGANTEAFF. Written as DNA, the CDR3 is TGTGCCAGCAGCCCCAGGGACGGGGCGAACACTGAAGCTTTCTTT.